These T cell receptor beta chains were read from a single sample in a study of cytomegalovirus exposure and HLA in healthy donors. Using immunoSEQ multiplex PCR, the repertoire was profiled, and TCRdb retains in-frame clones only, with some absent. The sample has around 100,000 clones; roughly three fifths are singletons. The specimen sequenced was PBMCs. Receptor source: a man aged 25-45 years in good health and CMV-seronegative. Each CDR3 is given with its conserved first and last residue. The order of the fields is J gene, clone size, D gene, V gene, CDR3 DNA, CDR3 protein. D genes are given only for firm matches. Clone size, where shown, is once, few, many, or a class for clones that have expanded.

TRBJ2-6 | few | . | TRBV9 | TGTGCCAGCAGCCTCGGGGGCTCTGGGGCCAACGTCCTGACTTTC | CASSLGGSGANVLTF
TRBJ2-1 | . | . | TRBV6-5 | TGTGCCAGCAGTTACTCGGCAGGTACCGATGAGCAGTTCTTC | CASSYSAGTDEQFF
TRBJ1-2 | few | . | TRBV4-2 | TGTGCCAGCAGCCAAGATTCGGGGGACAACTATGGCTACACCTTC | CASSQDSGDNYGYTF
TRBJ2-1 | . | . | TRBV27 | TGTGCCAGCAGTTGGCCCCCAGTAAGCTCCTACAATGAGCAGTTCTTC | CASSWPPVSSYNEQFF
TRBJ1-3 | . | TRBD1 | TRBV5-1 | TGCGCCAGCAGCTTAGGACAGGCTGGAAACACCATATATTTT | CASSLGQAGNTIYF
TRBJ2-3 | . | TRBD1 | TRBV27 | TGTGCCAGCAGTTTACGCTCCACCGGACAGGCTAGCACAGATACGCAGTATTTT | CASSLRSTGQASTDTQYF
TRBJ2-7 | few | TRBD1 | TRBV23-1 | TGCGCCAGCAGTCAGCAGGGACAGGTCGGACCCCGTAACGAGCAGTACTTC | CASSQQGQVGPRNEQYF
TRBJ1-2 | . | . | TRBV10-2 | TGCGCCAGCAGTTGGGGCTTCGGACAGCCTGGCTACACCTTC | CASSWGFGQPGYTF
TRBJ2-3 | few | . | TRBV4-1 | TGCGCCAGCAGCCAATCAATAGGAGACACAGATACGCAGTATTTT | CASSQSIGDTDTQYF
TRBJ2-6 | few | . | TRBV5-1 | TGCGCCAGCAGCCCAGTCTCTGGGGCCAACGTCCTGACTTTC | CASSPVSGANVLTF
TRBJ2-2 | . | . | TRBV25-1 | TGTGCCAGCAGTTCCTCAGGGGAGCCGAACACCGGGGAACTGTTTTTT | CASSSSGEPNTGELFF
TRBJ2-7 | . | . | TRBV10-3 | TGTGCCATCAGTGAGGAAGGGAGGTCCTACGAGCAGTACTTC | CAISEEGRSYEQYF
TRBJ2-7 | few | . | TRBV21-1 | TGTGCCAGCAGCAGACCCCGAAGGGGAACACCCTACGAGCAGTACTTC | CASSRPRRGTPYEQYF
TRBJ2-1 | . | TRBD2 | TRBV13 | TGTGCCAGCAGCCTGGCTAGCGGGGTCTACAATGAGCAGTTCTTC | CASSLASGVYNEQFF
TRBJ2-7 | . | . | TRBV7-3 | TGTGCCAGCAGCTTAGCCGGGGGTGCGCCGACGGAGGAGCAGTACTTC | CASSLAGGAPTEEQYF
TRBJ2-5 | . | . | TRBV9 | TGTGCCAGCAGCCCGTTTTGGGGGGGCCTTGAGACCCAGTACTTC | CASSPFWGGLETQYF
TRBJ2-5 | . | TRBD1 | TRBV9 | TGTGCCAGCAGCGTAGAGATGGGACAGCTTTTGGAGACCCAGTACTTC | CASSVEMGQLLETQYF
TRBJ1-4 | few | . | TRBV4-1 | TGCGCCAGCAGCCAAGCAAGGACAGTTGAAAAACTGTTTTTT | CASSQARTVEKLFF
TRBJ2-7 | . | TRBD1 | TRBV6-4 | TGTGCCATAATACCGGGACAGCGCAGCTCCTACGAGCAGTACTTC | CAIIPGQRSSYEQYF
TRBJ2-1 | . | TRBD2 | TRBV5-1 | TGCGCCAGCAGCTCTAGAGCGGGAAACTCCTACAATGAGCAGTTCTTC | CASSSRAGNSYNEQFF
TRBJ1-3 | few | TRBD1 | TRBV5-1 | TGCGCCAGCAGCTTCCTTTGGACAGGATCTAACTCTGGAAACACCATATATTTT | CASSFLWTGSNSGNTIYF